This TCR beta chain emerged from a study of CD8 T cells in ankylosing spondylitis. Study-wide results and caveats: Disease-linked clones reportedly showed significant enrichment in matched ankylosing spondylitis synovial fluid. Blood from ankylosing spondylitis patients appeared to carry a characteristic roughly 8-variant TCR beta motif.

In regard to this clonotype: What it binds is not known.

TCRdb fed the 5' RACE reads into MiXCR, producing one record per CDR3 protein. The table lists some 700,000 distinct CDR3 sequences, roughly 19% of them singletons. This CDR3 contains 16 residues. CDR1 is MNHNS and CDR2 is SASEGT in the germline V gene. The V segment lost 5 bases and the J segment 7 bases; nucleotides outside the gene matches: 10. This receptor was identified in a male donor with ankylosing spondylitis. Sequenced sample: blood, either unsorted or a sorted T cell fraction (not recorded which). The chain has TRBV6-1 and TRBJ2-2, with 10 bases aligning to TRBD2. CDR3 nucleotides: TGTGCCAGCAGTATAAGGGCTAGCGGGAGAGGCGGGGAGCTGTTTTTT. It encodes CASSIRASGRGGELFF.